Following are 17 T cell receptor beta chains from one sample sequenced in a study of persistence of HIV-infected CD4 T cells (dated by TCRdb to 2019 to 2021). The sample's treatment or condition label, decoded: suppressive antiretroviral therapy. Cells were stimulated with anti-CD3/anti-CD28 magnetic beads as a nonspecific positive control representing the CD4+ T cell repertoire. CD4+ T cells that responded were sorted based on upregulation of both CD40 ligand and CD69. The antigens these receptors bind are not known. The immunoSEQ hsTCRB assay version 4, run in survey mode, was used to sequence TCRbeta repertoires from genomic DNA. In TCRdb, the immuneACCESS table is reduced to in-frame sequences with V and J assigned. These tables do not hold every clone; where another copy was compared, an unresolved V gene accounts for under half, and the others remain unexplained. Across this sample there are fewer than 45,000 clones, with 88% seen only once. Of the sample, 0.47% falls within the top ten clones.

Here the sequenced sample was CD4+ T cells sorted from PBMCs after approximately 19-hour stimulation, taken from a patient who received antiretroviral therapy. According to the study, the label for this sample's cell subset or site signals: CD40L+CD69+ CD4 T cells responding to anti-CD3/anti-CD28 beads, representing the overall repertoire. The receptors shown here come from an adult woman with HIV who was CMV-seropositive.

V gene TRBV5-1 combines with J gene TRBJ1-1; tentative D call: TRBD1 (6 bases). The CDR3 extends over 14 amino acids. With 2 bases removed from V and 4 bases from J, the gap between germline ends came to 12 bases. CDR1 and CDR2 (germline): SGHRS, YFSETQ. The DNA of the CDR3 is TGCGCCAGCAGCTTTACAGGGCTGGGCACTGAAGCTTTCTTT. Its translation is CASSFTGLGTEAFF.

The J gene is TRBJ2-2, the V gene TRBV6-4; TRBD1 aligns across 7 bases. Germline values: CDR1 MRHNA, CDR2 SNTAGT. The V segment lost 4 bases and the J segment 3 bases; nucleotides outside the gene matches: 5. The CDR3 is 15 amino acids. The CDR3 DNA reads TGTGCCAGCAGTGCCGGGACAGATTACACCGGGGAGCTGTTTTTT. Translating gives CASSAGTDYTGELFF.

The V call is TRBV29-1, the J call TRBJ2-4; 10 positions match TRBD1. The J segment lost 6 bases and the V segment lost 6 bases, leaving 5 bases of the junction unmatched. CDR3 length: 13 residues. Germline V gene sequence: CDR1 SQVTM, CDR2 ANQGSEA. Here the CDR3 reads CSVKTGGGNIQYF. CDR3 nucleotide sequence: TGCAGCGTCAAGACAGGGGGCGGAAACATTCAGTACTTC.

A note on this clone: The sample carries other DNA sequences with the same CDR3. The gene calls are TRBV14 and TRBJ1-1; tentative D call: TRBD1 (5 bases). Trimming removed 0 bases at V and 5 bases at J, with 7 bases between. Germline V gene data show CDR1 as SGHDN and CDR2 as FVKESK. CDR3 length: 13 residues. The CDR3 sequence: CASSQDWGTEAFF. For the CDR3, the DNA is TGTGCCAGCAGCCAAGATTGGGGGACTGAAGCTTTCTTT.

The gene calls are TRBV7-6 and TRBJ1-2; D remains ambiguous. The V gene lost 0 bases and the J gene lost 0 bases, with 11 bases spanning the gap. The germline V gene encodes CDR1 SGHVS and CDR2 FNYEAQ. The CDR3 loop spans 16 amino acids. This CDR3 reads CASSLAAGYANYGYTF. The CDR3 DNA is TGTGCCAGCAGCTTAGCTGCGGGGTATGCTAACTATGGCTACACCTTC.

The chain is built from TRBV9 and TRBJ2-5, with 8 bases fitting TRBD2. V was pared by 1 base and J by 7 bases, with 15 bases of the junction left unmatched. Germline-derived CDR1 and CDR2 are SGDLS and YYNGEE. The CDR3 spans 17 residues. CDR3 loop: CASSVHDSGANRGTQYF. The CDR3 nucleotides are TGTGCCAGCAGCGTACATGATAGCGGGGCGAACCGCGGGACCCAGTACTTC.

The V and J genes are TRBV11-1 and TRBJ2-3; D tentatively reads TRBD1 or TRBD2 (5 bases each). The CDR3 spans 15 residues. Germline V CDR1 and CDR2: SGHAT, FQDESV (reference sequence). With 1 base removed from V and 7 bases from J, the gap between germline ends came to 15 bases. The CDR3 DNA follows: TGTGCCAGCAGCTTAGTCCCGGGACCTACTAATACGCAGTATTTT. Its translation: CASSLVPGPTNTQYF.

V and J are TRBV6-5 and TRBJ1-6; D ambiguous. The CDR3 totals 12 residues. Germline values: CDR1 MNHEY, CDR2 SVGAGI. Trimming stripped 6 bases from V and 13 bases from J, with 13 bases between. The CDR3 protein is CASSVGLVPLHF. CDR3 DNA sequence: TGTGCCAGCAGCGTTGGCCTGGTCCCCCTCCACTTT.

The V gene is TRBV19, the J gene TRBJ1-2; D is uncertain. Germline CDR1 and CDR2: LNHDA and SQIVND (reference sequence). The ends were cut back, 0 bases at V and 8 bases at J, with 7 bases in the middle. CDR3 length equals 12 residues. The CDR3 bases are TGTGCCAGTAGTATAGATCAAACCGGCTACACCTTC. This codes for CASSIDQTGYTF.

This clone has only one observation. V and J are TRBV29-1 and TRBJ1-1; 8 bases are a match to TRBD1. The V gene's germline CDR1 is SQVTM and CDR2 ANQGSEA. V gave up 7 bases and J gave up 1 base; unmatched junction bases: 2. CDR3 size: 12 residues. The CDR3 is CSAGQANTEAFF. For the CDR3, the DNA is TGCAGCGCGGGACAGGCGAACACTGAAGCTTTCTTT.

The gene calls are TRBV19 and TRBJ1-2, with 8 bases fitting TRBD1. Germline trimming cut 3 bases from V and 4 bases from J; bases unmatched to any gene: 1. Germline V gene data show CDR1 as LNHDA and CDR2 as SQIVND (reference sequence). There are 13 residues in the CDR3. The CDR3 loop is CASSMQGAYGYTF. The DNA of the CDR3 is TGTGCCAGTAGTATGCAGGGGGCCTATGGCTACACCTTC.

This clone has more than one count but fewer than ten. J is TRBJ1-3 and V is TRBV30, with D possibly being TRBD1 (6 bases). Trimming took off 0 bases at V and 7 bases at J, with 7 bases between the two ends. Germline CDR1 and CDR2: GTSNPN and SVGIG (reference sequence). The CDR3 is 12 residues long. The CDR3 loop reads CAWSVRGNTIYF. CDR3 DNA: TGTGCCTGGAGTGTCAGGGGTAACACCATATATTTT.

This clone was observed a handful of times. J is TRBJ2-7 and V is TRBV5-4; 7 positions match TRBD2. This CDR3 has 13 amino acids. CDR1 and CDR2 from the germline V gene are SGHNT and YYREEE (reference sequence). V dropped 4 bases and J dropped 5; count of bases not matched to a gene: 6. The CDR3 reads CASSRDYSNEQYF. The CDR3 DNA sequence: TGTGCCAGCAGCCGGGACTATTCCAACGAGCAGTACTTC.

The chain joins TRBV5-1 to TRBJ2-5; D possibly corresponds to TRBD1 (6 bases). The germline gives CDR1 SGHRS, CDR2 YFSETQ. CDR3 length: 13 amino acids. V lost 3 bases, J lost 2 bases, and 8 bases lay in between. CDR3 region: CASSSTGQETQYF. The CDR3 DNA follows: TGCGCCAGCAGCTCAACAGGGCAAGAGACCCAGTACTTC.

The chain is built from TRBV6-6 and TRBJ2-6; D not certain. The germline gives CDR1 MNHNY, CDR2 SVGAGI (reference sequence). V was pared by 2 bases and J by 2 bases, with 10 bases between. This CDR3 is built from 16 residues. CDR3 residues: CASSYEVSTGANVLTF. CDR3 sequence (DNA): TGTGCCAGCAGTTACGAAGTTAGTACTGGGGCCAACGTCCTGACTTTC.

The chain carries TRBV6-6 and TRBJ2-6, with D uncertain. Germline V gene sequence: CDR1 MNHNY, CDR2 SVGAGI (reference sequence). V lost 5 bases to trimming and J lost 0 bases, with 17 bases between them. CDR3 length: 18 residues. The CDR3 bases are TGTGCCAGCAGTCGGAAGGCCGATCCCTACTCTGGGGCCAACGTCCTGACTTTC. Translated: CASSRKADPYSGANVLTF.

The chain uses TRBV10-1 and TRBJ2-3; 9 bases agree with TRBD1. Unmatched junction bases numbered 5, after V lost 4 bases and J lost 6 bases. The CDR3 is made up of 14 amino acids. Germline V gene sequence: CDR1 WNHNN, CDR2 SYGVQD (reference sequence). The CDR3 sequence: CASSGTQGADTQYF. CDR3 in DNA: TGCGCCAGCAGTGGAACACAGGGGGCGGATACGCAGTATTTT.